These T cell receptor beta chains were read from a single sample in a study of blood T cell repertoires in COVID-19. Assay used: immunoSEQ multiplex PCR; TCRdb lists only in-frame clones, some missing. The table records roughly 250,000 clones, 70% to 90% of them present only once. Sequencing was carried out using peripheral blood. The receptors stem from a human donor with COVID-19, enrolled during active disease. The donor label of this sample is uncertain. The CDR3 runs from the conserved cysteine through the conserved F or W. The order of the fields is V gene, J gene, D gene, clone size, CDR3 length, CDR3 DNA, CDR3 protein. The D gene is left open where the match is weak. Size tells how often a clone was seen (once, few, many) or the class of an expanded clone, and some rows leave it out.

TRBV7-9	TRBJ1-2	-	-	13	TGTGCCAGCAGCTTTCGACAACCCTTAAACTACACCTTC	CASSFRQPLNYTF
TRBV18	TRBJ1-6	TRBD1	-	17	TGTGCCAGCTCACCCTACACAGGGGGCTCCTATAATTCACCCCTCCACTTT	CASSPYTGGSYNSPLHF
TRBV7-2	TRBJ2-7	-	-	16	TGTGCCAGCAGCTTAGATCAGGGGGGCAGTAACTACGAGCAGTACTTC	CASSLDQGGSNYEQYF
TRBV28	TRBJ1-3	-	few	13	TGTGCCAGCAGGCCCCCAGCTGGAAACACCATATATTTT	CASRPPAGNTIYF
TRBV7-9	TRBJ1-2	-	once	12	TGTGCCAGCAGCCGACTTGGTTCTGGCTACACCTTC	CASSRLGSGYTF
TRBV3-1/TRBV3-2	TRBJ1-1	TRBD1	-	16	TGTGCCAGCAGTCAGCTGGGACAGGGTTTGGACACTGAAGCTTTCTTT	CASSQLGQGLDTEAFF
TRBV27	TRBJ2-1	TRBD1	-	15	TGTGCCAGCAGTCCAGACAGGGGCTCCTGGAATGAGCAGTTCTTC	CASSPDRGSWNEQFF
TRBV5-4	TRBJ2-7	-	-	13	TGTGCCAGCAGCCCTAGGTCGGGGTACGAGCAGTACTTC	CASSPRSGYEQYF
TRBV28	TRBJ1-1	TRBD1	-	15	TGTGCCAGCAGTTTATGGGGACAGGGGAACACTGAAGCTTTCTTT	CASSLWGQGNTEAFF
TRBV7-2	TRBJ2-1	-	-	15	TGTGCCAGCAGCTCCGCATTTAGTTCTCACAATGAGCAGTTCTTC	CASSSAFSSHNEQFF
TRBV9	TRBJ1-3	-	-	18	TGTGCCAGCAGCGGAGGAGTCCGGGACATAAACCGTGGAAACACCATATATTTT	CASSGGVRDINRGNTIYF
TRBV11-3	TRBJ2-7	-	few	16	TGTGCCAGCAGCCCTAAATTTGGTACTAGGCCGTACGAGCAGTACTTC	CASSPKFGTRPYEQYF
TRBV11-2	TRBJ2-5	-	-	15	TGTGCCAGCAGCTTGGGGGCGACTCAAGAAGAGACCCAGTACTTC	CASSLGATQEETQYF
TRBV5-1	TRBJ1-1	TRBD1	-	15	TGCGCCAGCAGCTTGGGGGCAGGGGGTCTCCCTGAAGCTTTCTTT	CASSLGAGGLPEAFF
TRBV7-9	TRBJ2-7	-	few	16	TGTGCCAGCAGCTCCGACGAACTAGGCTACTCCTACGAGCAGTACTTC	CASSSDELGYSYEQYF
TRBV30	TRBJ2-7	-	-	12	TGTGCCTGGGCCCCCAGCTCCTACGAGCAGTACTTC	CAWAPSSYEQYF
TRBV28	TRBJ1-1	-	-	14	TGTGCCAGCAGTTTATGGGGGCGTAATACTGAAGCTTTCTTT	CASSLWGRNTEAFF
TRBV6-4	TRBJ2-3	TRBD2	-	15	TGTGCCAGCAGTGACTTGGCGGGAGGGACAGATACGCAGTATTTT	CASSDLAGGTDTQYF
TRBV6-1	TRBJ1-2	-	-	17	TGTGCCAGCAGTGAATCTCGGGGAGGGGGGTCGATCTATGGCTACACCTTC	CASSESRGGGSIYGYTF
TRBV12-3/TRBV12-4	TRBJ1-2	TRBD1	-	13	TGTGCCAGCAGTACGGACAGGGACTATGGCTACACCTTC	CASSTDRDYGYTF
TRBV28	TRBJ2-3	TRBD2	-	17	TGTGCCAGCAGTCTAGCGGGGGTCCTTAGGCGCACAGATACGCAGTATTTT	CASSLAGVLRRTDTQYF
TRBV11-2	TRBJ1-5	-	-	15	TGTGCCAGCAGCTTAGCCGGAGGGACCAATCAGCCCCAGCATTTT	CASSLAGGTNQPQHF
TRBV9	TRBJ1-1	-	-	12	TGTGCCAGCAGCGTGTCGGGGACTGAAGCTTTCTTT	CASSVSGTEAFF
TRBV9	TRBJ2-7	TRBD2	-	16	TGTGCCAGCAGCCCATCAAGTGCGGGACTAGTTGGCGAGCAGTACTTC	CASSPSSAGLVGEQYF
TRBV9	TRBJ2-3	-	-	15	TGTGCCAGCAGCCGGGACTCAACCGCCACAGATACGCAGTATTTT	CASSRDSTATDTQYF
TRBV5-1	TRBJ1-4	-	-	15	TGCGCCAGCAGCTTGGGGGCAGGATTTAATGAAAAACTGTTTTTT	CASSLGAGFNEKLFF
TRBV30	TRBJ2-3	TRBD2	-	17	TGTGCCTGGAGAAGCGGGAGGCTCGCTATGAGCACAGATACGCAGTATTTT	CAWRSGRLAMSTDTQYF
TRBV6-1	TRBJ1-2	TRBD1	-	13	TGTGCCAGCAGTGACAGGGACAGGAAGGGCTACACCTTC	CASSDRDRKGYTF
TRBV5-1	TRBJ1-3	-	-	15	TGCGCCAGCAGCTTGGAAGGAGCCTCTGGAAACACCATATATTTT	CASSLEGASGNTIYF
TRBV28	TRBJ1-2	-	-	15	TGTGCCAGCAGCCCCCGAGGCTATACCGCTTATGGCTACACCTTC	CASSPRGYTAYGYTF
TRBV19	TRBJ2-1	TRBD1	-	15	TGTGCCAGTAGTAAAAGGACAGGGGAGAACAATGAGCAGTTCTTC	CASSKRTGENNEQFF
TRBV7-8	TRBJ1-2	-	once	13	TGTGCCAGCAGCTCCGCAGGGAACTATGGCTACACCTTC	CASSSAGNYGYTF
TRBV19	TRBJ1-2	-	-	12	TGTGCCAGTAGAGACTTTAACTATGGCTACACCTTC	CASRDFNYGYTF